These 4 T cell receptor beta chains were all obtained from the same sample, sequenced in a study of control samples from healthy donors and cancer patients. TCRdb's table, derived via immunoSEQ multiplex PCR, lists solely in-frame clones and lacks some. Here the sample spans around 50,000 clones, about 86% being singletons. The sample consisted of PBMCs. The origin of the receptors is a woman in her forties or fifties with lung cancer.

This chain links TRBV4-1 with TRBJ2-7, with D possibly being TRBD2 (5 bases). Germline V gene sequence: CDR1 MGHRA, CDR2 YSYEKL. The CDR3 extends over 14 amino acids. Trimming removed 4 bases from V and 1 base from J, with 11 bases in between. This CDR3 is CASSRTRESYEQYF. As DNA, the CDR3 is TGCGCCAGCAGCCGGACCCGGGAATCCTACGAGCAGTACTTC.

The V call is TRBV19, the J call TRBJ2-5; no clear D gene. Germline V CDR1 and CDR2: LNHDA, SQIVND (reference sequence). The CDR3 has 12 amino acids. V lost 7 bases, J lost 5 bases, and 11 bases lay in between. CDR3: CASMDPSETQYF. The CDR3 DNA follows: TGTGCCAGTATGGACCCCTCGGAGACCCAGTACTTC. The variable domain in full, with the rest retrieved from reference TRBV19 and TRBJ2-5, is DGGITQSPKYLFRKEGQNVTLSCEQNLNHDAMYWYRQDPGQGLRLIYYSQIVNDFQKGDIAEGYSVSREKKESFPLTVTSAQKNPTAFYLCASMDPSETQYFGPGTRLLVL.

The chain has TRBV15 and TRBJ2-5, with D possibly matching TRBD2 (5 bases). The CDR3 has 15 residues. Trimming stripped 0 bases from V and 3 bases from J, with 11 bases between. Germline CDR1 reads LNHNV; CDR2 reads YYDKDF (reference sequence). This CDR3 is CATSRDRAAEETQYF. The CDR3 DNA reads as TGTGCCACCAGCAGAGATAGAGCAGCGGAAGAGACCCAGTACTTC.

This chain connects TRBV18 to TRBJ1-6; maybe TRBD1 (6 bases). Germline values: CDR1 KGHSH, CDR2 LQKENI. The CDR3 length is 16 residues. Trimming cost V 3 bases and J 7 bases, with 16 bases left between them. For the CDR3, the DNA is TGTGCCAGCTCACCCCCCGCCAGGGGTTGGAATTCACCCCTCCACTTT. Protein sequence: CASSPPARGWNSPLHF.